The entry below describes one T cell receptor (beta chain). The antigen is undetermined. Produced via immunoSEQ multiplex PCR; TCRdb's table is partial and in-frame only. The sample includes approximately 110,000 clones, 75% to 90% of them seen just once. This entry comes from a study of identifying expanded T cells in peripheral blood. Healthy donors had no documented immune events, such as infections, while sampled. Trimming pared 0 bases from V and 1 base from J, leaving 14 bases between. CDR1 is SGHNT, CDR2 YENEEA, per germline. The CDR3 loop spans 17 amino acids. Broader study findings: Variance in clone template counts between approximately two-week samples significantly increased with total template count across all healthy donors.

Sequencing was performed on blood. The TCR was taken from a person aged 18-70 years in good health. This chain uses TRBV11-3 with TRBJ2-3; TRBD1 or TRBD2 may be the D gene (5 bases each). This CDR3 reads CASSLDSSGTGTDTQYF. The CDR3 DNA follows: TGTGCCAGCAGCTTAGATTCGTCGGGGACGGGCACAGATACGCAGTATTTT.